This T cell receptor (beta chain) was sequenced for a study of technical replicates of blood from a handful of donors. Germline V lookup: CDR1 ENHRY, CDR2 SYGVKD. The CDR3 is made up of 17 amino acids. V shed 2 bases and J 8 bases; nucleotides not matched to a gene: 14. The table came from immunoSEQ multiplex PCR; TCRdb's copy has only in-frame clones and leaves some out. This sample has tens of thousands of clones, with roughly 88% found just once. Source material: PBMCs. This TCR was recovered from a human donor in good health. Some clones in this sample may be carry-over from other donors' samples. The V gene is TRBV10-3, the J gene TRBJ2-5; 10 nucleotides match TRBD2. As DNA, the CDR3 is TGTGCCATCAGTGAGGCCCGGCTTGGGACTAGCGCGAATACCCAGTACTTC. This translates into CAISEARLGTSANTQYF.